The entry below gives a single TCR beta chain sequence along with its context. This entry comes from a study of blood T cell repertoires in COVID-19. About the study: COVID-19 samples collected from the United States, Italy and Spain covered acute and convalescent phases. The analysed material was cDNA or gDNA that came from T cells, B-cell-depleted T cells, or PBMCs.

Source study methods: The authors estimated nucleated cell counts from reference gene primer amplification. The method was immunoSEQ multiplex PCR; TCRdb's version includes in-frame clones alone and lacks a portion of them. That table supplies the V and J calls and clone size; D and trimming were determined from the DNA. This table holds some 270,000 clones, roughly nine tenths found once. J gave up 4 bases and V 5 bases, and 3 bases lay outside the gene matches. CDR3 length: 14 residues. Germline CDR1 SGHAT, CDR2 FQDESV (reference sequence). The rearrangement links TRBV11-1 to TRBJ1-5, with 9 nucleotides matching TRBD1. This sequence originates from a middle-aged man with acute or convalescent COVID-19. The sequencing sample was made of peripheral blood. DNA for the CDR3: TGTGCCAGCAGCCTCGACAGGGGGAATCAGCCCCAGCATTTT. Its protein is CASSLDRGNQPQHF.